Sample share makes the clone carrying this TCR beta chain medium-sized. The antigen is undetermined. Time point of the sample: sample taken at primary tumor resection. Frozen PBMC, nontumor lung or tumor provided whole RNA, which was sequenced unsorted. This CDR3 contains 12 residues. The germline V gene has CDR1 DFQATT and CDR2 SNEGSKA (reference sequence). This sample stems from a study of spatial heterogeneity in lung cancer. Background on the study: Alpha-chain detections were consistently fewer than beta-chain detections among the sequences.

In the library, each TCR cDNA molecule bore its own unique molecular identifier. TCRdb ran MiXCR on the 5' RACE reads and lists one entry per CDR3 protein. The sample lists around 13,000 distinct CDR3 sequences, 5.5% to 8.5% occurring once. Overall study findings and caveats: Tumoral mutation counts were tracked by counts of expanded intratumoral alpha and beta TCRs. Coverage of tumor T cells was estimated at 6% to 7.5% for alpha chains and approximately 12% for beta chains.

The TCR comes from a female donor with early-stage non-small cell lung cancer. The input for sequencing was lung tumor tissue, taken at surgery. The chain employs TRBV20-1 and TRBJ2-7; 8 nucleotides match TRBD2. In nucleotides, the CDR3 is TGCAGGGGAAACGGGAGGGCCGTCGAGCAGTACTTC. This gives the protein CRGNGRAVEQYF.